This T cell receptor (beta chain) was identified in a study of PD-1 blockade in mismatch repair-deficient tumors. The CDR3 totals 16 residues. Germline V gene sequence: CDR1 SGHKS, CDR2 YYEKEE (reference sequence). Trimming left V 2 bases short and J 0 bases short, with 12 bases between. Measured with immunoSEQ multiplex PCR; TCRdb has only the in-frame clones, and not every one. This sample yields some 100,000 clones, of which about four fifths are seen a single time; about 6.3% belongs to the top ten. This material consisted of peripheral blood, taken about 33 weeks after starting pembrolizumab. This chain connects TRBV5-5 to TRBJ2-1, with D unclear. The receptor was isolated from an adult with mismatch repair-deficient cancer. In DNA form, the CDR3 reads TGTGCCAGCAGCTTTGTCGGAGAGAGCTCCTACAATGAGCAGTTCTTC. Protein product: CASSFVGESSYNEQFF.